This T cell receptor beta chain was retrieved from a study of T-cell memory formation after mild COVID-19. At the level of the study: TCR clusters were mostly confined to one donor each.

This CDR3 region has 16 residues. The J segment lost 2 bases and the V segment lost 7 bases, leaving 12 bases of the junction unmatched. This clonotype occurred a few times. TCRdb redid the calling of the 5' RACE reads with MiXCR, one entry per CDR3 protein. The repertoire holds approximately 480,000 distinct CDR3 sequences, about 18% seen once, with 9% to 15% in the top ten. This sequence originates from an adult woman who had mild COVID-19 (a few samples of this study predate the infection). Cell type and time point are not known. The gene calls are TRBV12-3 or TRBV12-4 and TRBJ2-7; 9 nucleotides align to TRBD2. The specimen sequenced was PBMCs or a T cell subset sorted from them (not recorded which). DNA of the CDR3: TGTGCCAGCATTCCCTCTGGGCGGGAGGGAACCTACGAGCAGTACTTC. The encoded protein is CASIPSGREGTYEQYF.